This T cell receptor (beta chain) came from a study of CD8 T cells in ankylosing spondylitis. TCR beta libraries were made by quantitative 5'-RACE with molecular barcodes. TCRdb re-called the 5' RACE reads through MiXCR, storing one row per CDR3 protein. Altogether roughly 35,000 distinct CDR3 sequences are present, 13% being singletons, with the ten largest covering 32%. Germline lookup yields CDR1 MDHEN and CDR2 SYDVKM. Trimming shortened V by 2 bases and J by 3 bases, and 11 bases separated the two germline ends. CDR3 length: 14 amino acids. Study results and caveats: Disease-linked clones reportedly concentrated significantly in matched ankylosing spondylitis synovial fluid. Ankylosing spondylitis blood appeared to carry a characteristic TCR beta motif of under ten highly homologous variants.

This clonotype was detected only once. No antigen is known for it. Sequenced material: synovial fluid, either unsorted or a sorted T cell fraction (not recorded which). The chain combines TRBV28 with TRBJ2-7; D remains unclear. The source is a male donor with ankylosing spondylitis. CDR3 DNA sequence: TGTGCCAGCAGTTTAATGGGGTTTATCTACGAGCAGTACTTC. It specifies CASSLMGFIYEQYF.